The 5 T cell receptor beta chains presented below share a single source sample, sequenced in a study of PD-L1 blockade in urothelial cancer. Time point specified: peripheral blood 6 weeks after treatment start. TCRdb's copy holds only in-frame clones and misses some; the assay was immunoSEQ multiplex PCR. The table has around 45,000 clones, about 83% seen once. This material consisted of PBMCs, taken around atezolizumab (anti-PD-L1) treatment. These receptors all stem from a man aged 55-75 years with urothelial cancer.

This rearrangement joins TRBV5-5 to TRBJ2-6, with TRBD1 matching over 7 bases. The CDR3 has 17 amino acids. Trimming cost V 4 bases and J 7 bases; bases outside gene matches: 14. Germline values: CDR1 SGHKS, CDR2 YYEKEE (reference sequence). CDR3 DNA sequence: TGTGCCAGCAGCCCCGGGACAGCCGCACCAAGAGCCAACGTCCTGACTTTC. Translation: CASSPGTAAPRANVLTF. The full variable domain, its missing parts supplied by reference TRBV5-5 and TRBJ2-6, is DAGVTQSPTHLIKTRGQQVTLRCSPISGHKSVSWYQQVLGQGPQFIFQYYEKEERGRGNFPDRFSARQFPNYSSELNVNALLLGDSALYLCASSPGTAAPRANVLTFGAGSRLTVL.

The rearrangement links TRBV19 to TRBJ2-7; weak D call: TRBD1 (5 bases). This CDR3 is built from 13 residues. The V gene's germline CDR1 is LNHDA and CDR2 SQIVND (reference sequence). Trimming left V 9 bases short and J 4 bases short, with 16 bases between. The DNA for the CDR3 is TGTGCCAGCAAGAAAGGGGTTTTTTACGAGCAGTACTTC. This gives the protein CASKKGVFYEQYF.

The gene calls are TRBV7-9 and TRBJ2-3; 11 nucleotides match TRBD2. Per germline, CDR1 SEHNR and CDR2 FQNEAQ (reference sequence). There are 18 residues in the CDR3. Trimming took 8 bases from V and 2 from J; bases not matched to a gene: 15. CDR3 sequence: CASREKLGTSGPTDTQYF. The CDR3, as DNA: TGTGCCAGCCGCGAAAAGCTTGGGACTAGCGGACCCACAGATACGCAGTATTTT. Looking up the rest from reference TRBV7-9 and TRBJ2-3 gives the full variable domain: DTGVSQNPRHKITKRGQNVTFRCDPISEHNRLYWYRQTLGQGPEFLTYFQNEAQLEKSRLLSDRFSAERPKGSFSTLEIQRTEQGDSAMYLCASREKLGTSGPTDTQYFGPGTRLTVL.

This clone is a singleton in its sample. The J gene is TRBJ2-5, the V gene TRBV2, with 8 bases matching TRBD2. Germline lookup yields CDR1 SNHLY and CDR2 FYNNEI. V lost 7 bases to trimming and J lost 5 bases; unmatched junction nucleotides: 21. The CDR3 has 18 amino acids. The CDR3 is CASIQEGRGDPRRETQYF. In DNA form, the CDR3 reads TGTGCCAGCATCCAAGAGGGGCGGGGGGACCCGAGGCGGGAGACCCAGTACTTC.

The rearrangement links TRBV11-2 to TRBJ2-6, with a weak D call TRBD2 (7 bases). V lost 1 base, J lost 1 base, and 14 bases lay in between. Germline assignment: CDR1 SGHAT and CDR2 FQNNGV. The length of the CDR3 is 18 residues. CDR3: CASSLAGGRFSGANVLTF. The CDR3 bases are TGTGCCAGCAGCTTAGCGGGGGGCCGGTTTTCTGGGGCCAACGTCCTGACTTTC.